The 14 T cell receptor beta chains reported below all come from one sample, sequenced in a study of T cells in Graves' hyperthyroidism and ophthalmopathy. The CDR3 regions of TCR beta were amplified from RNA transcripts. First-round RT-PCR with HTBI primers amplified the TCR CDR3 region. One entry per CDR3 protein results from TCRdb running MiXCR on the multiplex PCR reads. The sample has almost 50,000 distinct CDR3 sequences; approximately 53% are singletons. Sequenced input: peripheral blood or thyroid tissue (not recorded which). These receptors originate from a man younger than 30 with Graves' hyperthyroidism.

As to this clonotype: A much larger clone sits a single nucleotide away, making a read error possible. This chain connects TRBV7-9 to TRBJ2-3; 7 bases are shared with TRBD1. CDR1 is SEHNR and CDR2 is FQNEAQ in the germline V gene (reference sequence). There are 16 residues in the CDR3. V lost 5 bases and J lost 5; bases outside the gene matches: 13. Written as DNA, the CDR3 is TGTGCCAGCAGCCTCAAGACAGGGATTTTCGTAGATACGCAGTATTTT. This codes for CASSLKTGIFVDTQYF.

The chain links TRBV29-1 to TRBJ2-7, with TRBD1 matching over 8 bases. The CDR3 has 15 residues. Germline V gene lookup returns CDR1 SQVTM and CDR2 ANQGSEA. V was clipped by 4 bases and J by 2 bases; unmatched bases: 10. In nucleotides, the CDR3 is TGCAGCGTTGGCCGATGGAGGACAGGGACCTACGAGCAGTACTTC. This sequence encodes CSVGRWRTGTYEQYF.

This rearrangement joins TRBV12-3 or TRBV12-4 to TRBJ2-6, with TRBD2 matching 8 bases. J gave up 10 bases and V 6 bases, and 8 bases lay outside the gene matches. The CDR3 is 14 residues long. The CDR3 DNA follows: TGTGCCAGCAGGAAATCGGGAGGGGTTAACGTCCTGACTTTC. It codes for CASRKSGGVNVLTF.

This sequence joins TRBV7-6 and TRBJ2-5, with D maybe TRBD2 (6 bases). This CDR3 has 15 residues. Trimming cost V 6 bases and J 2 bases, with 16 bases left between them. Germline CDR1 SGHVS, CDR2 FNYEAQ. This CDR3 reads CASSYGLTEQETQYF. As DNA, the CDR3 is TGTGCCAGCAGTTACGGACTAACGGAGCAAGAGACCCAGTACTTC. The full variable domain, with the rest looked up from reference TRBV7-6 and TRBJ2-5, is GAGVSQSPRYKVTKRGQDVALRCDPISGHVSLYWYRQALGQGPEFLTYFNYEAQQDKSGLPNDRFSAERPEGSISTLTIQRTEQRDSAMYRCASSYGLTEQETQYFGPGTRLLVL.

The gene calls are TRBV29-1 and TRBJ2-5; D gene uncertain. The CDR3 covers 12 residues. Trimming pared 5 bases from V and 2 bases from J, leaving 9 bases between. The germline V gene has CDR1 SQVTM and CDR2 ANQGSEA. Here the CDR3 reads CSVFTTQETQYF. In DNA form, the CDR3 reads TGCAGCGTTTTTACTACTCAAGAGACCCAGTACTTC.

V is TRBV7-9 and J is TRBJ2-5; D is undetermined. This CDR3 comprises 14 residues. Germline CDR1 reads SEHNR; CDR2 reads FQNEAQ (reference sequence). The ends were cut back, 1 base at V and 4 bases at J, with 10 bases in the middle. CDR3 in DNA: TGTGCCAGCAGCTTAGTGGGGATGACAGAGACCCAGTACTTC. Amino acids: CASSLVGMTETQYF.

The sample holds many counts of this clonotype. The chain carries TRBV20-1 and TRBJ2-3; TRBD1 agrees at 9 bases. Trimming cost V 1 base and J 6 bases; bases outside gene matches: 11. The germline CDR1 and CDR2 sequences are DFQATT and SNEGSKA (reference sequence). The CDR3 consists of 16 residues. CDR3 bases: TGCAGTGCTAGAGCCGAACCGGGACAGGGAACTGATACGCAGTATTTT. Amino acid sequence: CSARAEPGQGTDTQYF.

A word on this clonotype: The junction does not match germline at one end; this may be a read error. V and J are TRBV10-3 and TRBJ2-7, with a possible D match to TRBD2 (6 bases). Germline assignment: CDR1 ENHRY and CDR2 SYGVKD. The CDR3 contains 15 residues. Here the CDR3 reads CASSVAAGRSYEQYF. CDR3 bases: TGTGCCAGCAGTGTAGCGGCGGGCAGGTCCTACGAGCAGTACTTC.

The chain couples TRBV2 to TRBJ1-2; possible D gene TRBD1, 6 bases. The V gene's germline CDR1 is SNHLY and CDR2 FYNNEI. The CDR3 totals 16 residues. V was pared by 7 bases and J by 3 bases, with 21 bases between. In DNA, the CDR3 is TGTGCCAGCACCCCCTTGTACGGTGGGGGCTACTATGGCTACACCTTC. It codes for CASTPLYGGGYYGYTF.

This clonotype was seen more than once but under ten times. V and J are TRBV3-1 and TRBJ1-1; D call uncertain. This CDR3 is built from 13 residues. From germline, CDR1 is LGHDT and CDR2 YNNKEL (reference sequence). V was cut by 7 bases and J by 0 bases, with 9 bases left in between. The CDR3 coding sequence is TGTGCCAGCACACAGAGCATGAACACTGAAGCTTTCTTT. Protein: CASTQSMNTEAFF.

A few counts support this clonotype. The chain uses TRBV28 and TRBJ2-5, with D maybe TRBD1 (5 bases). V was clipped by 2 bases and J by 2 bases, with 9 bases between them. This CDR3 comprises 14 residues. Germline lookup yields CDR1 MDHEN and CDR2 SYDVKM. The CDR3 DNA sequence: TGTGCCAGCAGTTTAGTCCGACAGCAAGAGACCCAGTACTTC. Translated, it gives CASSLVRQQETQYF.

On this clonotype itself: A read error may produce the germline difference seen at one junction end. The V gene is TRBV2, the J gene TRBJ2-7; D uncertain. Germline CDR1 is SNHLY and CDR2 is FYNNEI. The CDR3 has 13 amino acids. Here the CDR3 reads CASSVAGSYERYF. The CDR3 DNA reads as TGTGCCAGCAGTGTGGCAGGATCCTACGAGCGGTACTTC.

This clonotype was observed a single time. CDR3 DNA: TGCAGCGTTGAAGATTCTCCGACAGGGGGTTATGGCTACACCTTC. Protein sequence: CSVEDSPTGGYGYTF. The V gene is TRBV29-1, the J gene TRBJ1-2, with 9 bases matching TRBD1. The CDR3 spans 15 residues. J was trimmed by 5 bases and V by 0 bases; bases with no gene match: 7. The germline gives CDR1 SQVTM, CDR2 ANQGSEA.

The CDR3 loop is CASGARPHTGHQNSPLHF. The CDR3 DNA reads as TGTGCCAGCGGCGCTCGGCCGCACACAGGTCATCAAAATTCACCCCTCCACTTT. V is TRBV5-5 and J is TRBJ1-6; possibly TRBD1 for D (5 bases). V lost 7 bases and J 7 bases, leaving 27 bases between the germline ends. The CDR3 has 18 residues. Germline V gene lookup returns CDR1 SGHKS and CDR2 YYEKEE (reference sequence).